This entry is about one TCR beta chain. Its antigen is not identified. The data are from a study of cytomegalovirus exposure and HLA in healthy donors. About the study: A later analysis reported the same platform for the 100 to 150 validation repertoires and the 650 to 750 first-cohort repertoires. Findings and caveats of the study: CMV antigen specificity of three CMV-associated chains was confirmed in vitro. Researchers counted 164 TCR beta chains as cytomegalovirus-associated. A later analysis found first-cohort TCR clusters tended to co-occur in the 95 to 150 validation repertoires.

The CDR3 covers 18 residues. The V segment lost 1 base and the J segment 0 bases; nucleotides outside the gene matches: 4. CDR1 and CDR2 (germline): LGHNA, YSLEER. Clones were sequenced by immunoSEQ multiplex PCR, and TCRdb holds only the in-frame ones, with some missing. The sample shows about 98,000 clones, 87% of them seen only once. This chain connects TRBV4-3 to TRBJ2-1; TRBD2 agrees at 12 bases. Sample: PBMCs. The receptor's source is a man aged 18 to 35 in good health and CMV-seropositive. Written as DNA, the CDR3 is TGCGCCAGCAGCCAAGGGACTAGCGGGATGAGCTCCTACAATGAGCAGTTCTTC. This encodes CASSQGTSGMSSYNEQFF.